These T cell receptor beta chains were read from a single sample in a study of T cell repertoires in cytomegalovirus infection. TCRdb redid the calling of the reads with MiXCR, one entry per CDR3 protein. Among about 450,000 distinct CDR3 sequences listed, approximately 31% were seen once. The source material was PBMCs. The receptor set was obtained from a human donor in good health (CMV status not recorded). Some clones in this sample may be carry-over from other donors' samples. Both conserved end residues are part of each CDR3. Fields, in order: V gene, D gene, clone size, J gene, CDR3 DNA, CDR3 protein. A D gene is named only where the DNA matches it firmly. Clone size is shown for a subset of rows, as once, few, many or a class of expanded clone.

TRBV19	-	few	TRBJ1-1	TGTGCCAGTAGTATAGATACGGGAAACACTGAAGCTTTCTTT	CASSIDTGNTEAFF
TRBV4-1	TRBD2	-	TRBJ2-1	TGCGCCAGCAGCCAAGATAGCGGGGGGTACAATGAGCAGTTCTTC	CASSQDSGGYNEQFF
TRBV24-1	TRBD2	once	TRBJ2-2	TGTGCCACCAGTGATTTGCGCGGGACTAGCGGGGCCAGAGGAACCGGGGAGCTGTTTTTT	CATSDLRGTSGARGTGELFF
TRBV6-1	-	few	TRBJ2-1	TGTGCCAGCAGCAGACAGGAACCTTACAATGAGCAGTTCTTC	CASSRQEPYNEQFF
TRBV30	-	few	TRBJ1-2	TGTGCCTGGGCTGGACGGCACTATGGCTACACCTTC	CAWAGRHYGYTF
TRBV4-1	-	-	TRBJ2-1	TGCGCCAGCAGCCCGGTCGCAAGAGGAGATGAGCAGTTCTTC	CASSPVARGDEQFF
TRBV6-6	TRBD1	-	TRBJ2-4	TGTGCCAGCAGTATGGGGACAGGGGGCTTTGGCAAAAACATTCAGTACTTC	CASSMGTGGFGKNIQYF
TRBV7-6	TRBD1	many	TRBJ2-7	TGTGCCAGCAGCTTAGCTGGACAGGGGTCTATCTACGAGCAGTACTTC	CASSLAGQGSIYEQYF
TRBV7-2	-	many	TRBJ2-3	TGTGCCAGCAGCTTACGCACAAGCCCCGATAGCACAGATACGCAGTATTTT	CASSLRTSPDSTDTQYF
TRBV11-2	-	-	TRBJ1-3	TGTGCCAGCAGCCCGCAGGTCCGGTGGGCTGGAAACACAATATCTTTT	CASSPQVRWAGNTISF
TRBV12-3/TRBV12-4	-	-	TRBJ1-2	TGTGCCAGCACACGGCAGGCTCAAATAACCTATGGCTACACCTTC	CASTRQAQITYGYTF
TRBV6-1	TRBD1	few	TRBJ1-5	TGTGCCAGCAGTCCGAGGGGGCGAAGTACGCAGCCCCAGCATTTT	CASSPRGRSTQPQHF
TRBV20-1	-	-	TRBJ2-7	TGCAGTGCTAGAGAGCGGGGCGCGCGCAACGAGCAGTACTTC	CSARERGARNEQYF
TRBV7-6	-	many	TRBJ1-5	TGTGCCAGCAGAAAGCTCACACCGGTCCTTGGAAATCAGCCCCAGCATTTT	CASRKLTPVLGNQPQHF
TRBV4-1	-	-	TRBJ2-7	TGCGCCAGCAGCCAAGCGACAGGCACGTCCTACGAGCAGTACTTC	CASSQATGTSYEQYF
TRBV4-2	-	-	TRBJ1-4	TGTGCCAGCAGCCCCCCCGGGCGGTTTAATGAAAAACTGTTTTTT	CASSPPGRFNEKLFF
TRBV7-9	-	-	TRBJ1-6	TGTGCCAGCAGCTTGGGGGGAAGAAGGGCAAATTCACCCCTCCACTTT	CASSLGGRRANSPLHF
TRBV10-3	TRBD1	few	TRBJ1-5	TGTGCCAGCAGGGGGGTAGGGCCCCAGCATTTT	CASRGVGPQHF
TRBV29-1	-	-	TRBJ2-2	TGCAGCGTTGAAGCCTCTCGGGGTCCCGGGGGCAACACCGGGGAGCTGTTTTTT	CSVEASRGPGGNTGELFF
TRBV7-8	-	few	TRBJ2-6	TGTGCCAGCAGCCGGACCATACTGGGGTCTGGGGCCAACGTCCTGACTTTC	CASSRTILGSGANVLTF
TRBV3-1	-	-	TRBJ2-3	TGTGCCAGCAGCCAGTTCCCCATTCCAGGGATTAGCACAGATACGCAGTATTTT	CASSQFPIPGISTDTQYF
TRBV7-8	TRBD2	few	TRBJ2-5	TGTGCCAGCAGCTATGGACTAGCGGGGGGGCCAATGGTTGAGACCCAGTACTTC	CASSYGLAGGPMVETQYF
TRBV6-9	-	few	TRBJ2-5	TGTGCCAGCAGTTTCGGGACATTCCAAGAGACCCAGTACTTC	CASSFGTFQETQYF
TRBV4-3	-	many	TRBJ2-7	TGCGCCAGCAGCCTTGGGACGGACAGCTACGAGCAGTACTTC	CASSLGTDSYEQYF
TRBV20-1	TRBD2	many	TRBJ2-2	TGCAGTGCTAGAGATCCCCGACTAGCGGGGGGGAGCACGGCCGGGGAGCTGTTTTTT	CSARDPRLAGGSTAGELFF
TRBV28	-	few	TRBJ1-4	TGTGCCAGCAGTTTAAAAAGACGGGAAAAACTGTTTTTT	CASSLKRREKLFF
TRBV25-1	-	-	TRBJ2-1	TGTGCCAGCAGTCCCTCACATACTTACAATGAGCAGTTCTTC	CASSPSHTYNEQFF
TRBV12-3/TRBV12-4	-	-	TRBJ1-5	TGTGCCAGCAGTTTTCAAGGGAAGGATCAGCCCCAGCATTTT	CASSFQGKDQPQHF
TRBV6-1	-	-	TRBJ1-2	TGTGCCAGCAGTGAGGGCTGGGGCTACACCTTC	CASSEGWGYTF
TRBV7-6	TRBD1	-	TRBJ1-2	TGTGCCAGCAGCTTAGACGGGACAGCGTTCTATGGCTACACCTTC	CASSLDGTAFYGYTF
TRBV7-8	-	-	TRBJ2-4	TGTGCCAGCAGCTCTACCCGGGACCGAAAGTGCATTCGGTACTTC	CASSSTRDRKCIRYF
TRBV6-2/TRBV6-3	-	-	TRBJ1-1	TGTGCCAGCAGTTACGGGAAGCGGACTGAAGCTTTCTTT	CASSYGKRTEAFF
TRBV7-2	-	many	TRBJ1-5	TGTGCCAGCAGCTTGGAACCTCGGCAGCCCCAGCATTTT	CASSLEPRQPQHF
TRBV7-2	-	many	TRBJ2-2	TGTGCCAGCAGCTATAGAACAGACACCGGGGAGCTGTTTTTT	CASSYRTDTGELFF
TRBV19	TRBD1	-	TRBJ2-2	TGTGCCAGTATGCCGGGACAGGCGTACACCGGGGAGCTGTTTTTT	CASMPGQAYTGELFF
TRBV6-5	-	few	TRBJ2-3	TGTGCCAGCAAGGTGGCCGTCGGACAAGATACGCAGTATTTT	CASKVAVGQDTQYF
TRBV7-2	-	many	TRBJ2-3	TGTGCCAGCAGCGTCGCCAGAACCCCAACGGATACGCAGTATTTT	CASSVARTPTDTQYF
TRBV5-4	-	-	TRBJ1-4	TGTGCCAGCAGCCTCCTGGGAGTGGACCCGGCCCACGGTGAAAAACTGTTTTTT	CASSLLGVDPAHGEKLFF
TRBV11-2	TRBD1	many	TRBJ1-5	TGTGCCAGCAGCTTGGGGACAGGTCGGAATCAGCCCCAGCATTTT	CASSLGTGRNQPQHF